The rows below give T cell receptor beta chains drawn from one sample of a study of graft-versus-host responses after intestinal transplantation. No antigen has been identified for these receptors. Sequenced by immunoSEQ multiplex PCR; TCRdb stores in-frame clones only, minus some. The sample yields tens of thousands of clones, around 92% seen once. This specimen was unstimulated CD4+ T cells sorted from spleen or lymph node cells, taken before transplant. Receptor source: a human donor who was the organ donor for an intestinal transplant. CDR3s include the opening cysteine and the closing phenylalanine or tryptophan. A D gene is named only where the DNA matches it firmly. Some rows have no size entry. The others give once, few or many, or a class for an expanded clone.

TRBV5-6	TRBJ1-2	TRBD1	once	CASSFGTGGTNYGYTF	TGTGCCAGCAGCTTCGGGACAGGGGGCACTAACTATGGCTACACCTTC
TRBV2	TRBJ2-5	NA	NA	CASSGKTQYF	TGTGCCAGCAGTGGAAAGACCCAGTACTTC
TRBV29-1	TRBJ2-3	NA	few	CSVDISRTDTQYF	TGCAGCGTTGACATAAGCCGCACAGATACGCAGTATTTT
TRBV9	TRBJ2-3	NA	NA	CASSLLGKRTDTQYF	TGTGCCAGCAGCCTCCTGGGCAAACGCACAGATACGCAGTATTTT
TRBV7-2	TRBJ2-1	NA	NA	CASSLTRDNEQFF	TGTGCCAGCAGCCTCACTAGAGACAATGAGCAGTTCTTC
TRBV7-2	TRBJ2-6	NA	NA	CASSFDSGASVLTF	TGTGCCAGCAGCTTCGACTCTGGGGCCAGCGTCCTGACTTTC
TRBV5-8	TRBJ2-1	TRBD1	NA	CASRGRWDRGEQFF	TGTGCCAGCAGGGGGCGGTGGGACAGAGGTGAGCAGTTCTTC
TRBV7-9	TRBJ1-1	NA	NA	CASSLNRAPNTEAFF	TGTGCCAGCAGCTTGAACCGGGCCCCGAACACTGAAGCTTTCTTT
TRBV10-3	TRBJ1-2	TRBD1	NA	CAISVGQGANYGYTF	TGTGCCATCAGTGTAGGACAGGGGGCTAACTATGGCTACACCTTC
TRBV5-1	TRBJ2-5	NA	NA	CASSLDGSGTQYF	TGCGCCAGCAGCTTGGACGGCAGTGGGACCCAGTACTTC
TRBV20-1	TRBJ2-7	NA	NA	CSARGNEQYF	TGCAGTGCTAGGGGCAACGAGCAGTACTTC
TRBV23-1	TRBJ2-3	NA	once	CASSQPRGTDTQYF	TGCGCCAGCAGTCAGCCCAGGGGCACAGATACGCAGTATTTT
TRBV19	TRBJ2-2	NA	NA	CASRRSNTGELFF	TGTGCCAGTAGGCGGTCGAACACCGGGGAGCTGTTTTTT
TRBV7-9	TRBJ2-7	NA	NA	CASSLALWNQEQYF	TGTGCCAGCAGCTTAGCGCTTTGGAACCAGGAGCAGTACTTC
TRBV29-1	TRBJ2-3	NA	NA	CSVARLLSTDTQYF	TGCAGCGTTGCTAGGCTCCTTAGCACAGATACGCAGTATTTT
TRBV5-1	TRBJ2-7	TRBD2	few	CASSTERGGLLKQYF	TGCGCCAGCAGCACGGAGCGGGGGGGTCTACTAAAGCAGTACTTC
TRBV7-2	TRBJ2-7	TRBD1	NA	CASSLRTGSYEQYF	TGTGCCAGCAGCTTAAGGACAGGGAGCTACGAGCAGTACTTC